These 16 T cell receptor beta chains share one sample of origin, sequenced in a study of CD8+ T cells in alopecia areata (dated by TCRdb to between 2018 and 2020). Library prep was done by the immunoSEQ multiplex PCR assay. RNA was extracted from all samples and reverse transcribed into cDNA as template for TCR sequencing. TCRdb limited this immuneACCESS table to in-frame rearrangements with V and J called. A share of clones is missing; checked studies link under half to unresolved V genes, and the rest is unexplained. The sample contains 95,000 to 100,000 clones, 55% to 75% of them found a single time. The ten largest clones capture roughly 17% of the sample. The sample's treatment or condition label is to be understood as: oral pan-JAK inhibitor, 5-10 mg twice daily. This material consisted of CD8+ T cells sorted from blood, taken between weeks 55 and 65, from a patient treated with tofacitinib. The receptors stem from a human donor with alopecia areata.

The chain has TRBV27 and TRBJ2-5; 8 nucleotides align to TRBD2. Germline V gives CDR1 MNHEY, CDR2 SMNVEV (reference sequence). CDR3 size: 15 residues. Germline trimming cut 5 bases from V and 4 bases from J; bases unmatched to any gene: 9. This CDR3 reads CASSTLAGTGETQYF. CDR3 sequence (DNA): TGTGCCAGCAGTACCCTAGCGGGCACGGGAGAGACCCAGTACTTC.

This clone has only one observation. The chain carries TRBV7-6 and TRBJ2-2; the match to TRBD1 covers 7 bases. With V trimmed by 5 bases and J by 4 bases, 7 bases remained unmatched. Germline loops: CDR1 SGHVS, CDR2 FNYEAQ. The CDR3 is 15 amino acids. The CDR3, as DNA: TGTGCCAGCAGCCCCGGGACAGCAACCACCGGGGAGCTGTTTTTT. Translated, it gives CASSPGTATTGELFF.

This chain uses TRBV7-2 with TRBJ1-5, with D possibly TRBD1 on 6 matching bases. The CDR3 extends over 16 amino acids. Trimming pared 5 bases from V and 8 bases from J, leaving 22 bases between. Germline V gene data show CDR1 as SGHTA and CDR2 as FQGNSA. CDR3 region: CASSRGGGDGFEPQHF. The CDR3 nucleotides are TGTGCCAGCAGCCGGGGCGGGGGCGATGGGTTTGAGCCCCAGCATTTT.

The chain couples TRBV5-6 to TRBJ2-7, with D possibly matching TRBD1 (6 bases). Germline CDR1 reads SGHDT; CDR2 reads YYEEEE. The V end was cut by 2 bases, the J end by 2 bases, with 14 bases between. The CDR3 length is 15 residues. Here the CDR3 DNA reads TGTGCCAGCAGCTTAGCTGGGACACGCACCTACGAGCAGTACTTC. Encoded protein: CASSLAGTRTYEQYF.

On this clone itself: The sample has other DNA sequences that encode this CDR3 too. This sequence joins TRBV5-6 and TRBJ1-6, with unresolved D. The CDR3 is made up of 12 amino acids. V lost 2 bases to trimming and J lost 8 bases, with 5 bases between them. Germline CDR1 is SGHDT and CDR2 is YYEEEE. The CDR3 sequence: CASSLSDSPLHF. The CDR3 DNA sequence: TGTGCCAGCAGCTTATCGGATTCACCCCTCCACTTT.

This rearrangement joins TRBV29-1 to TRBJ1-1, with D possibly TRBD1 on 5 matching bases. Deletions cut 1 base from V and 4 bases from J, with 13 bases between. The germline V gene has CDR1 SQVTM and CDR2 ANQGSEA. The CDR3 loop spans 14 amino acids. The CDR3 nucleotides are TGCAGCGTTGAAGGTTTGGGGGATGCCACTGAAGCTTTCTTT. This encodes CSVEGLGDATEAFF.

This rearrangement joins TRBV28 to TRBJ2-1; 8 nucleotides align to TRBD2. The length of the CDR3 is 13 residues. V shed 4 bases, J shed 8 bases, and the junction held 4 bases outside the gene matches. Germline V gene data show CDR1 as MDHEN and CDR2 as SYDVKM. Written as DNA, the CDR3 is TGTGCCAGCAGTTCGCGGGGGGCCCATGAGCAGTTCTTC. Translated, it gives CASSSRGAHEQFF.

The sample holds a few counts of this clone. V gene TRBV7-9 combines with J gene TRBJ2-1; D possibly matches TRBD1 or TRBD2 (5 bases each). With 5 bases removed from V and 4 bases from J, the gap between germline ends came to 15 bases. This CDR3 spans 15 amino acids. Germline V CDR1 and CDR2: SEHNR, FQNEAQ (reference sequence). The CDR3 here is CASSPRDVAYNEQFF. The CDR3 nucleotides are TGTGCCAGCAGCCCTCGGGACGTAGCATACAATGAGCAGTTCTTC.

To note about this clone: Other DNA sequences within the sample encode an identical CDR3. The chain has TRBV5-6 and TRBJ1-2; no reliable D call. CDR1 is SGHDT and CDR2 is YYEEEE in the germline V gene. Trimming left V 0 bases short and J 4 bases short, with 4 bases between. The length of the CDR3 is 12 residues. In DNA form, the CDR3 reads TGTGCCAGCAGCTTGGGAACCTATGGCTACACCTTC. Amino acid sequence: CASSLGTYGYTF.

This clone has only one observation. V usage is TRBV5-1 and J usage is TRBJ2-7; D call uncertain. Germline loops: CDR1 SGHRS, CDR2 YFSETQ. Deletions cut 0 bases from V and 0 bases from J, with 16 bases between. CDR3 size: 17 residues. CDR3 coding DNA: TGCGCCAGCAGCTTGGCAACGGATGGATCAAGCTCCTACGAGCAGTACTTC. Its translation is CASSLATDGSSSYEQYF.

The V call is TRBV29-1, the J call TRBJ2-1; D call uncertain. Germline assignment: CDR1 SQVTM and CDR2 ANQGSEA. Trimming stripped 6 bases from V and 8 bases from J, with 14 bases between. The CDR3 extends over 12 amino acids. The CDR3 loop is CSVVHMADEQFF. The CDR3 DNA reads TGCAGCGTCGTGCACATGGCCGATGAGCAGTTCTTC.

CDR3 nucleotides: TGTGCCAGCAGCTTAGAACTAGCGGGGACCTACGAGCAGTACTTC. Protein sequence: CASSLELAGTYEQYF. J is TRBJ2-7 and V is TRBV7-2; 10 nucleotides align to TRBD2. Germline CDR1 is SGHTA and CDR2 is FQGNSA. The V and J ends lost 1 base and 2 bases, in that order; junction bases with no gene match: 2. The length of the CDR3 is 15 residues.

There are a few counts of this clone. This chain connects TRBV7-9 to TRBJ2-4; a weak D match, TRBD2 (5 bases). The CDR3 spans 16 residues. The V end was cut by 1 base, the J end by 0 bases, with 10 bases between. CDR1 and CDR2 from the germline V gene are SEHNR and FQNEAQ (reference sequence). The CDR3 loop is CASSLGAGLAKNIQYF. In nucleotides, the CDR3 is TGTGCCAGCAGCTTAGGTGCAGGACTAGCCAAAAACATTCAGTACTTC.

The chain joins TRBV11-2 to TRBJ1-5; possible D gene TRBD1, 5 bases. V dropped 3 bases and J dropped 6 bases, with 15 bases sitting between them. CDR3 size: 15 residues. Germline V CDR1 and CDR2: SGHAT, FQNNGV. CDR3 residues: CASSLDFGRGQPQHF. The CDR3, as DNA: TGTGCCAGCAGCTTGGATTTTGGTAGGGGTCAGCCCCAGCATTTT.

This clone was seen a handful of times. Sequence at one end of the junction differs from germline and may be a read error. CDR3 sequence: CSVDGQGPLTF. CDR3 DNA: TGCAGCGTTGATGGTCAGGGGCCACTTACTTTT. This chain joins TRBV29-1 and TRBJ1-3; D may be TRBD1 (6 bases). This CDR3 is 11 amino acids long. Germline V gene lookup returns CDR1 SQVTM and CDR2 ANQGSEA. Full variable domain (missing parts from reference TRBV29-1 and TRBJ1-3): SAVISQKPSRDICQRGTSLTIQCQVDSQVTMMFWYRQQPGQSLTLIATANQGSEATYESGFVIDKFPISRPNLTFSTLTVSNMSPEDSSIYLCSVDGQGPLTFGEGSWLTVV.

This sequence joins TRBV29-1 and TRBJ2-1, with 7 bases matching TRBD2. The CDR3 runs 20 residues. Germline-derived CDR1 and CDR2 are SQVTM and ANQGSEA. The V and J ends lost 3 bases and 2 bases, in that order; junction bases with no gene match: 22. CDR3 loop: CSVDAVSSGRLANPYNEQFF. The CDR3 bases are TGCAGCGTTGATGCGGTTTCTAGCGGTCGTCTTGCAAACCCCTACAATGAGCAGTTCTTC.